The rows below give T cell receptor beta chains drawn from one sample of a study of blood T cell repertoires in COVID-19. Assay: immunoSEQ multiplex PCR; the TCRdb copy retains only in-frame clones and omits some. The sample comprises approximately 99,000 clones, 86% of which are singletons, and 10% to 15% rests with the top ten. Material for sequencing was peripheral blood. The receptors were sampled from a woman aged 60 to 75 in a cohort sampled during active or convalescent COVID-19. CDR3s include the opening cysteine and the closing phenylalanine or tryptophan. Fields, in order: CDR3 DNA, CDR3 protein, clone size, CDR3 length, D gene, V gene, J gene. D genes are given only for firm matches. Clone size is shown for a subset of rows, as once, few, many or a class of expanded clone.

CDR3nt: TGTGCCAGCAGCCGGGACAGGGCTAACTATGGCTACACCTTC
CDR3aa: CASSRDRANYGYTF
abundance: NA
len: 14
d_gene: TRBD1
v_gene: TRBV7-9
j_gene: TRBJ1-2

CDR3nt: TGTGCCAGCAGTCCCGACAGGGGGCATTTGTACACTGAAGCTTTCTTT
CDR3aa: CASSPDRGHLYTEAFF
abundance: NA
len: 16
d_gene: TRBD1
v_gene: TRBV27
j_gene: TRBJ1-1

CDR3nt: TGTGCCACCGGGCAGGGTGCCTATGGCTACACCTTC
CDR3aa: CATGQGAYGYTF
abundance: NA
len: 12
d_gene: NA
v_gene: TRBV15
j_gene: TRBJ1-2

CDR3nt: TGTGCCAGCTCACCACCGTTGAGGGATTATGGCTACACCTTC
CDR3aa: CASSPPLRDYGYTF
abundance: NA
len: 14
d_gene: NA
v_gene: TRBV18
j_gene: TRBJ1-2

CDR3nt: TGTGCCAGCAGTTTCTTCAGCGGCAATCAGCCCCAGCATTTT
CDR3aa: CASSFFSGNQPQHF
abundance: NA
len: 14
d_gene: NA
v_gene: TRBV27
j_gene: TRBJ1-5

CDR3nt: TGTGCCAGCAGCTCACAGGGGATTAGTAATTCACCCCTCCACTTT
CDR3aa: CASSSQGISNSPLHF
abundance: NA
len: 15
d_gene: TRBD1
v_gene: TRBV7-9
j_gene: TRBJ1-6

CDR3nt: TGTGCCAGCAGCCCTGGGGGGATCTCCTACGAGCAGTACTTC
CDR3aa: CASSPGGISYEQYF
abundance: NA
len: 14
d_gene: NA
v_gene: TRBV6-6
j_gene: TRBJ2-7

CDR3nt: TGTGCCAGCAGCTTCCCAGGGGGCACGCAGTATTTT
CDR3aa: CASSFPGGTQYF
abundance: NA
len: 12
d_gene: TRBD1
v_gene: TRBV7-3
j_gene: TRBJ2-3

CDR3nt: TGCGCCAGCAGCTTATGGACTAGCGGGTCCAGCTCCTACGAGCAGTACTTC
CDR3aa: CASSLWTSGSSSYEQYF
abundance: NA
len: 17
d_gene: TRBD2
v_gene: TRBV5-1
j_gene: TRBJ2-7

CDR3nt: TGCGCCAGCAGTGATTCAGGGTATGACCAGCCCCAGCATTTT
CDR3aa: CASSDSGYDQPQHF
abundance: NA
len: 14
d_gene: NA
v_gene: TRBV10-2
j_gene: TRBJ1-5

CDR3nt: TGTGCCAGCAGCCAAGATTCCAGCGGGGGCGCCAGCTTTTGGTCCACGCAGTATTTT
CDR3aa: CASSQDSSGGASFWSTQYF
abundance: NA
len: 19
d_gene: TRBD2
v_gene: TRBV14
j_gene: TRBJ2-3

CDR3nt: TGTGCCAGCAGCCCAAGACAGGGATACATGAACACTGAAGCTTTCTTT
CDR3aa: CASSPRQGYMNTEAFF
abundance: NA
len: 16
d_gene: TRBD1
v_gene: TRBV3-1/TRBV3-2
j_gene: TRBJ1-1

CDR3nt: TGCGCCAGCAGCCAAGATAGGGAACTAGCGGGGGTCGACGAGCAGTACTTC
CDR3aa: CASSQDRELAGVDEQYF
abundance: few
len: 17
d_gene: TRBD2
v_gene: TRBV4-1
j_gene: TRBJ2-7

CDR3nt: TGTGCCAGTAGTCTTACAATGGAGACAGATACGCAGTATTTT
CDR3aa: CASSLTMETDTQYF
abundance: NA
len: 14
d_gene: NA
v_gene: TRBV19
j_gene: TRBJ2-3

CDR3nt: TGTGCCAGCAGTTACCCGCCCGGGGGGGGCAATCAGCCCCAGCATTTT
CDR3aa: CASSYPPGGGNQPQHF
abundance: NA
len: 16
d_gene: NA
v_gene: TRBV6-6
j_gene: TRBJ1-5

CDR3nt: TGCGCCAGCAGATTGTTCCCAGGACAGGACTATGGCTACACCTTC
CDR3aa: CASRLFPGQDYGYTF
abundance: NA
len: 15
d_gene: TRBD1
v_gene: TRBV5-1
j_gene: TRBJ1-2

CDR3nt: TGTGCCAGCAGTTTCGGGGGGGACACTGAAGCTTTCTTT
CDR3aa: CASSFGGDTEAFF
abundance: NA
len: 13
d_gene: NA
v_gene: TRBV12-3/TRBV12-4
j_gene: TRBJ1-1

CDR3nt: TGTGCCAGCAGTTTATCGTATAGCAATCAGCCCCAGCATTTT
CDR3aa: CASSLSYSNQPQHF
abundance: NA
len: 14
d_gene: NA
v_gene: TRBV27
j_gene: TRBJ1-5

CDR3nt: TGTGCCAGCAGCTTAAGCGGGGGGGCCCCAGAGACCCAGTACTTC
CDR3aa: CASSLSGGAPETQYF
abundance: NA
len: 15
d_gene: TRBD2
v_gene: TRBV7-3
j_gene: TRBJ2-5

CDR3nt: TGTGCCAGCAGCCGCCTGGGTCGGGTCTCTGGGGCCAACGTCCTGACTTTC
CDR3aa: CASSRLGRVSGANVLTF
abundance: NA
len: 17
d_gene: NA
v_gene: TRBV5-4
j_gene: TRBJ2-6

CDR3nt: TGTGCCAGCAGCCCACAGGGGGCGGCTAATGAAAAACTGTTTTTT
CDR3aa: CASSPQGAANEKLFF
abundance: NA
len: 15
d_gene: TRBD1
v_gene: TRBV14
j_gene: TRBJ1-4

CDR3nt: TGTGCCAGCAGTTGGACTAGCGGGGAGGAGACCCAGTACTTC
CDR3aa: CASSWTSGEETQYF
abundance: NA
len: 14
d_gene: TRBD2
v_gene: TRBV6-5
j_gene: TRBJ2-5

CDR3nt: TGTGCCAGCAGTTACCTTACGGGACAGGCCTCCTATGGCTACACCTTC
CDR3aa: CASSYLTGQASYGYTF
abundance: once
len: 16
d_gene: TRBD1
v_gene: TRBV6-5
j_gene: TRBJ1-2

CDR3nt: TGTGCCAGCACCACTAGCGGGAGGGCCGGCACCGGGGAGCTGTTTTTT
CDR3aa: CASTTSGRAGTGELFF
abundance: NA
len: 16
d_gene: TRBD2
v_gene: TRBV9
j_gene: TRBJ2-2

CDR3nt: TGTGCCAGCAGCTCAACCGGGACAGGGAAATACGAGCAGTACTTC
CDR3aa: CASSSTGTGKYEQYF
abundance: NA
len: 15
d_gene: TRBD1
v_gene: TRBV11-2
j_gene: TRBJ2-7

CDR3nt: TGTGCCAGCTCGCCCCCGGGACAGGGCCATGGCTACACCTTC
CDR3aa: CASSPPGQGHGYTF
abundance: NA
len: 14
d_gene: TRBD1
v_gene: TRBV18
j_gene: TRBJ1-2

CDR3nt: TGTGCCAGCAGCGGCATCCTTAGTTCGGCAGGGGAGCAGTACTTC
CDR3aa: CASSGILSSAGEQYF
abundance: NA
len: 15
d_gene: NA
v_gene: TRBV9
j_gene: TRBJ2-7

CDR3nt: TGTGCCAGTAGCACGGACACACATACGGGAAACACCATATATTTT
CDR3aa: CASSTDTHTGNTIYF
abundance: NA
len: 15
d_gene: NA
v_gene: TRBV19
j_gene: TRBJ1-3

CDR3nt: TGTGCCTGGATTCGCCTAGGACAGTACGATAATGAAAAACTGTTTTTT
CDR3aa: CAWIRLGQYDNEKLFF
abundance: NA
len: 16
d_gene: NA
v_gene: TRBV30
j_gene: TRBJ1-4

CDR3nt: TGTGCCTGGAGTCCCCAGGGGTACAATGAGCAGTTCTTC
CDR3aa: CAWSPQGYNEQFF
abundance: NA
len: 13
d_gene: NA
v_gene: TRBV30
j_gene: TRBJ2-1

CDR3nt: TGTGCCAGCAGTTTCGGAGGAAAGACTGAAGCTTTCTTT
CDR3aa: CASSFGGKTEAFF
abundance: NA
len: 13
d_gene: NA
v_gene: TRBV12-3/TRBV12-4
j_gene: TRBJ1-1

CDR3nt: TGTGCCAGTAGTATGGTTTTCGGGGATCAGCCCCAGCATTTT
CDR3aa: CASSMVFGDQPQHF
abundance: NA
len: 14
d_gene: NA
v_gene: TRBV19
j_gene: TRBJ1-5

CDR3nt: TGTGCCAGCAGTTCCACCGGGACAGGGGGCTTCGAGCAGTACTTC
CDR3aa: CASSSTGTGGFEQYF
abundance: NA
len: 15
d_gene: TRBD1
v_gene: TRBV28
j_gene: TRBJ2-7

CDR3nt: TGTGCCAGCAGCTTGGGACAGTCCTCCTACGAGCAGTACTTC
CDR3aa: CASSLGQSSYEQYF
abundance: NA
len: 14
d_gene: TRBD1
v_gene: TRBV13
j_gene: TRBJ2-7

CDR3nt: TGTGCCAGCAGCGGGGACTCATGGAGGGGGGCCAACGTCCTGACTTTC
CDR3aa: CASSGDSWRGANVLTF
abundance: once
len: 16
d_gene: NA
v_gene: TRBV2
j_gene: TRBJ2-6

CDR3nt: TGTGCCAGCTCAGGTTCGGGACTAGCGATGGTGGGGTTCTACGAGCAGTACTTC
CDR3aa: CASSGSGLAMVGFYEQYF
abundance: NA
len: 18
d_gene: TRBD2
v_gene: TRBV18
j_gene: TRBJ2-7

CDR3nt: TGTGCCAGCAGCTTAGAGGCAGGGGGGACCCAGTACTTC
CDR3aa: CASSLEAGGTQYF
abundance: NA
len: 13
d_gene: TRBD1
v_gene: TRBV11-2
j_gene: TRBJ2-5

CDR3nt: TGTGCCAGCAGTTTAGAGAGCTCCTATAATTCACCCCTCCACTTT
CDR3aa: CASSLESSYNSPLHF
abundance: NA
len: 15
d_gene: NA
v_gene: TRBV27
j_gene: TRBJ1-6

CDR3nt: TGCGCCAGCAGCTTACCTTCAGGGGTGGAGGAGACCCAGTACTTC
CDR3aa: CASSLPSGVEETQYF
abundance: NA
len: 15
d_gene: NA
v_gene: TRBV5-1
j_gene: TRBJ2-5

CDR3nt: TGTGCCAGCAGCTTAAACCGGGACAGGGTATCTGGGGCCAACGTCCTGACTTTC
CDR3aa: CASSLNRDRVSGANVLTF
abundance: once
len: 18
d_gene: TRBD1
v_gene: TRBV11-3
j_gene: TRBJ2-6

CDR3nt: TGTGCCAGCAGCGTAGTGCCGGGAGGGGATACGCAGTATTTT
CDR3aa: CASSVVPGGDTQYF
abundance: NA
len: 14
d_gene: TRBD2
v_gene: TRBV9
j_gene: TRBJ2-3

CDR3nt: TGTGCCATCACCTCGGACAGCTACGAGCAGTACTTC
CDR3aa: CAITSDSYEQYF
abundance: NA
len: 12
d_gene: NA
v_gene: TRBV10-3
j_gene: TRBJ2-7

CDR3nt: TGTGCCATCAGTGAGGGAGGACAGAAGACGGGATCACCCCTCCACTTT
CDR3aa: CAISEGGQKTGSPLHF
abundance: few
len: 16
d_gene: NA
v_gene: TRBV10-3
j_gene: TRBJ1-6